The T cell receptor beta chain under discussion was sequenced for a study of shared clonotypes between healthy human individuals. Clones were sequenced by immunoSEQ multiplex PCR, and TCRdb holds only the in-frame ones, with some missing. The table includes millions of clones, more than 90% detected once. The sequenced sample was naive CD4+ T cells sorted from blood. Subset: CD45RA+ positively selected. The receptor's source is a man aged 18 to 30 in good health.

The CDR3 protein is CASSPVAGAAMNTEAFF. The DNA of the CDR3 is TGTGCCAGCTCACCGGTCGCGGGGGCAGCAATGAACACTGAAGCTTTCTTT. This rearrangement joins TRBV18 to TRBJ1-1, with D maybe TRBD1 (6 bases). The length of the CDR3 is 17 residues. Germline CDR1 is KGHSH and CDR2 is LQKENI. Trimming pared 3 bases from V and 0 bases from J, leaving 17 bases between.